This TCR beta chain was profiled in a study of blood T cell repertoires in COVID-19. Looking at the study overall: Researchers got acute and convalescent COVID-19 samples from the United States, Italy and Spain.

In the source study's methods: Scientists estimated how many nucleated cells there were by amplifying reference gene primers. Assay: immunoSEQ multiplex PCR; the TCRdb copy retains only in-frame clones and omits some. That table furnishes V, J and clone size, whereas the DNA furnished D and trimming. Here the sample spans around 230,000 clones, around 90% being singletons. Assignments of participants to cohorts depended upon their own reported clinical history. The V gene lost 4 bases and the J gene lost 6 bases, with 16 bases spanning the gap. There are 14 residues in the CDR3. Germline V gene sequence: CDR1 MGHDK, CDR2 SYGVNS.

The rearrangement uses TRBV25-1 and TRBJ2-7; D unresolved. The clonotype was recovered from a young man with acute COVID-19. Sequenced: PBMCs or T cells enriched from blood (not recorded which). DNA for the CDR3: TGTGCCAGCAGTGGGATGGTTCCCGGCGGCGAGCAGTACTTC. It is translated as CASSGMVPGGEQYF.